This section outlines one TCR beta chain sequence together with its context. The antigen remains unidentified. This sample is drawn from a study of beta chain features in type 1 diabetes. Every isolated RNA sample was fully reverse transcribed, so sequencing captured expressed TCRB transcripts. Clones were read by immunoSEQ multiplex PCR, and TCRdb kept only the in-frame ones, dropping some. The sample has about 150,000 clones, about 9.3% seen once. Trimming stripped 5 bases from V and 5 bases from J, with 13 bases between. The CDR3 contains 13 residues. Per the germline V gene, CDR1 is KGHSH and CDR2 is LQKENI. Notes on the study in general: Type 1 diabetes patients had moderately but significantly shorter TCRB CDR3s in all four CD4+ subsets.

Source material: central memory CD4+ T cells from blood. The receptor comes from a man younger than 40 with type 1 diabetes. This chain connects TRBV18 to TRBJ2-7; possible D gene TRBD1, 6 bases. The CDR3 DNA follows: TGTGCCAGCTCATTCGACAGGTGGGACGAGCAGTACTTC. Amino acids: CASSFDRWDEQYF.